The clone carrying this T cell receptor beta chain was detected only once. Measured with immunoSEQ multiplex PCR; TCRdb has only the in-frame clones, and not every one. The data show some 700,000 clones, 80% to 90% seen once. The data stem from a study of shared T cell receptors in the human thymus. This sample also appeared in a second study, on human thymus T cells. That publication notes: The donor group consisted of healthy Finnish infants who were having corrective surgery for congenital heart defects. Thymic material originated from resections removed in the course of corrective heart surgery. Unrelated individuals had highly overlapping thymic repertoires, as reported in related research.

The sequencing sample was made of thymocytes. The TCR was taken from a girl in the first two years of life with a congenital heart defect.

The chain's CDR3 is CASSHTSWGGQETQYF. The CDR3 DNA is TGTGCCAGCAGCCATACCTCATGGGGGGGGCAAGAGACCCAGTACTTC. This chain joins TRBV5-6 and TRBJ2-5; 7 bases align to TRBD2. V gave up 4 bases and J gave up 2 bases; unmatched junction bases: 11. The CDR3 length is 16 residues. Germline CDR1 SGHDT, CDR2 YYEEEE. Combining the CDR3 with reference TRBV5-6 and TRBJ2-5 gives the whole variable domain DAGVTQSPTHLIKTRGQQVTLRCSPKSGHDTVSWYQQALGQGPQFIFQYYEEEERQRGNFPDRFSGHQFPNYSSELNVNALLLGDSALYLCASSHTSWGGQETQYFGPGTRLLVL.